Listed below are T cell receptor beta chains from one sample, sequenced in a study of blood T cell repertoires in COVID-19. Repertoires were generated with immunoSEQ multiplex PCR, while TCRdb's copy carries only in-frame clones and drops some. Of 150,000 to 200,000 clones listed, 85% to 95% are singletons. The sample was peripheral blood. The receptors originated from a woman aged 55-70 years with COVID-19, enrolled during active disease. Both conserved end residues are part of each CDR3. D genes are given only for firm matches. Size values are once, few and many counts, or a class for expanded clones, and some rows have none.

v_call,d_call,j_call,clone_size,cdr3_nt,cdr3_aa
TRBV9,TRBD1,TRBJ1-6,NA,TGTGCCAGCAGCGAGGGGCTAGGACAGGTGAATTCACCCCTCCACTTT,CASSEGLGQVNSPLHF
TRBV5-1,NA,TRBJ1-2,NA,TGCGCCAGCGCCGTGACAGGTCCTTCGGATGGCTACACCTTC,CASAVTGPSDGYTF
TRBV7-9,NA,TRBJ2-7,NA,TGTGCCAGCAGCTTTCCCCTTGAGGGGGCCTACGAGCAGTACTTC,CASSFPLEGAYEQYF
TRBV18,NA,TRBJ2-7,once,TGTGCCAGCTCCCAGACAAACTACGAGCAGTACTTC,CASSQTNYEQYF
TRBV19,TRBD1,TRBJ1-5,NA,TGTGCCAGTAGTATTCTTACAGGGGGTGGAAGCAATCAGCCCCAGCATTTT,CASSILTGGGSNQPQHF
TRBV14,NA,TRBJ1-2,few,TGTGCCAGCAGCCAGATTAGCGGTCTTAACTATGGCTACACCTTC,CASSQISGLNYGYTF
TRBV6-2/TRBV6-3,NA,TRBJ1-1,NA,TGTGCCAGCAGTACCGGGTACATAGGGAACACTGAAGCTTTCTTT,CASSTGYIGNTEAFF
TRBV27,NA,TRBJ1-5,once,TGTGCCAGCAGTCGCGGGACGGGCAATCAGCCCCAGCATTTT,CASSRGTGNQPQHF
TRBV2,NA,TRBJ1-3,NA,TGTGCCAGCATGATTACGGGTCTTATTGCCCATGGAAACACCATATATTTT,CASMITGLIAHGNTIYF
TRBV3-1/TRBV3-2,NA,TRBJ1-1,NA,TGTGCCAGCAGCCCCCTTACCGGGAACACTGAAGCTTTCTTT,CASSPLTGNTEAFF
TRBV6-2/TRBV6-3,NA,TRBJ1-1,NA,TGTGCCAGCAGCACTACAAGGATGAACACTGAAGCTTTCTTT,CASSTTRMNTEAFF
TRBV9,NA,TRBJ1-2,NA,TGTGCCAGCAGCGGTACCAGTATCTATGGCTACACCTTC,CASSGTSIYGYTF
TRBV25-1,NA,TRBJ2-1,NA,TGTGCCAGCAGTAACCGGGCCTACAATGAGCAGTTCTTC,CASSNRAYNEQFF
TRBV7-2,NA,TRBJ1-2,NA,TGTGCCAGCAGCTTAGCGCTATCTTCGCCCAAGGGCTACACCTTC,CASSLALSSPKGYTF
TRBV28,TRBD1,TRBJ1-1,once,TGTGCCAGCAGCCCAGCCGGGACAGTCCTAGGAGCTTTCTTT,CASSPAGTVLGAFF
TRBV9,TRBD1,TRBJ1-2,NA,TGTGCCAGCAGCGTAGCCCAAGCGACAGGGGGCAGGAGCTACACCTTC,CASSVAQATGGRSYTF
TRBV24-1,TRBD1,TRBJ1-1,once,TGTGCCACCAGTGAGTTCCGGGACAGGGTGATTCGGGGCACTGAAGCTTTCTTT,CATSEFRDRVIRGTEAFF
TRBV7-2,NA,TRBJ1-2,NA,TGTGCCAGCAGCTTAAACGGGGGAGGAAACTATGGCTACACCTTC,CASSLNGGGNYGYTF
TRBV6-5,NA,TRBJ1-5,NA,TGTGCCACCAGAGGGGGGGGCAATCAGCCCCAGCATTTT,CATRGGGNQPQHF
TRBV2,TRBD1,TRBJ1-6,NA,TGTGCCGGCAAAAAGGGACAGGCCTTTTCACCCCTCCACTTT,CAGKKGQAFSPLHF
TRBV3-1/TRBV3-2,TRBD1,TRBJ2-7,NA,TGTGCCAGCAGCCAAGACGGGACAGGGGTTTACGAGCAGTACTTC,CASSQDGTGVYEQYF
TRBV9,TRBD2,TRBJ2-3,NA,TGTGCCAGCAGTCCCCGGACTAGCGGGGGAAGAGATACGCAGTATTTT,CASSPRTSGGRDTQYF
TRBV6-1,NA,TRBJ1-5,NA,TGTGCCAGCAGTGACGGTCAGCCCCAGCATTTT,CASSDGQPQHF
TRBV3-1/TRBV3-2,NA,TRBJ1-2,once,TGTGCCAGCAGCGCAAACCGGGACAACGCCATATACACCTTC,CASSANRDNAIYTF
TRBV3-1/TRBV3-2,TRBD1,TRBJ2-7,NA,TGTGCCAGCAGCCAACAGGGGGCACGGGACGAGCAGTACTTC,CASSQQGARDEQYF
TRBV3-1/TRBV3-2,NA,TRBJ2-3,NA,TGTGCCAGCAGCCAATCCCGACAGCGTAGCACAGATACGCAGTATTTT,CASSQSRQRSTDTQYF
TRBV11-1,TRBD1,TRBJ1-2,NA,TGTGCCAGCAGCCTCGCAGGGGGGTTCGGCTACACCTTC,CASSLAGGFGYTF
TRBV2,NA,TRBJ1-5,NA,TGTGCCAGCAGTGAAGGACAGGTTTCTAATCAGCCCCAGCATTTT,CASSEGQVSNQPQHF
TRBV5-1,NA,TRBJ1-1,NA,TGCGCCAGCAGCTTGCGGGTACGGAACACTGAAGCTTTCTTT,CASSLRVRNTEAFF
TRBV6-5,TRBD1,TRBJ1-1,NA,TGTGCCAGCAGCGCCGGACAGGGGAATTTATCAGCTTTCTTT,CASSAGQGNLSAFF
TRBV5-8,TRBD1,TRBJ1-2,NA,TGTGCCAGCAGCTTGCCAGGGGGCATGGACTATGGCTACACCTTC,CASSLPGGMDYGYTF
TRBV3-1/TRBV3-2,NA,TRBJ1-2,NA,TGTGCCAGCAGCCAAGAAATAGTCGGTTGGGGCTCTAACTATGGCTACACCTTC,CASSQEIVGWGSNYGYTF
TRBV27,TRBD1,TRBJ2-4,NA,TGTGCCAGCAGTTCAACAGGGGTGACCAAAAACATTCAGTACTTC,CASSSTGVTKNIQYF
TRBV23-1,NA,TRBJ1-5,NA,TGCGCCAGCATAAATAAAGGAGGGTGTGGGAGCAATCAGCCCCAGCATTTT,CASINKGGCGSNQPQHF
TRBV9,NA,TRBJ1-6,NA,TGTGCCAGCAGCGCACGGGACTGGGGTGCTTCACCCCTCCACTTT,CASSARDWGASPLHF
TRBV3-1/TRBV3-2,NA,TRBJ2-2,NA,TGTGCCAGCAGCCAAGAATACAGCTTCGCGAACACCGGGGAGCTGTTTTTT,CASSQEYSFANTGELFF
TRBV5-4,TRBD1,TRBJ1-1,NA,TGTGCCAGCAGCTCTACAGGGGAGACTGAAGCTTTCTTT,CASSSTGETEAFF
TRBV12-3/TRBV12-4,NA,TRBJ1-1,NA,TGTGCCAGCAGTTTGGTTCGCGGAGCTTTCTTT,CASSLVRGAFF
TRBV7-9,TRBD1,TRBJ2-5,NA,TGTGCCAGCAGGCAGACAGGGCTCCAAGAGACCCAGTACTTC,CASRQTGLQETQYF
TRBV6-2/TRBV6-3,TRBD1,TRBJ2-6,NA,TGTGCCAGCAGTTACTCGGGGACAGGGTCTACTGGGGCCAACGTCCTGACTTTC,CASSYSGTGSTGANVLTF
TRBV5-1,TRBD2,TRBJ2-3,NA,TGCGCCAGCAGCTTCCACCCAACTAGCGGGGCAACTACCACAGATACGCAGTATTTT,CASSFHPTSGATTTDTQYF
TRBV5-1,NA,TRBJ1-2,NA,TGCGCCAGCAGCCTGGAAAAGAACTTTCTCTTC,CASSLEKNFLF
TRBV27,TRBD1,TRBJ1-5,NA,TGTGCCAGCAGTTTAGTACAGGGGAGTGTGCAGCCCCAGCATTTT,CASSLVQGSVQPQHF
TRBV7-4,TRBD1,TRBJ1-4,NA,TGTGCCAGCAGCCTCTATTTAGACAGGGCCCCTAATGAAAAACTGTTTTTT,CASSLYLDRAPNEKLFF
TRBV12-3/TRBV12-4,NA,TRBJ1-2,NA,TGTGCCAGCAGCAGGACAGCAAGATATGGCTACACCTTC,CASSRTARYGYTF
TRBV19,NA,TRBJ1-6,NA,TGTGCCAGTAGTACTGTACCGGACAGTTATAATTCACCCCTCCACTTT,CASSTVPDSYNSPLHF
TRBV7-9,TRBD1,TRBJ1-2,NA,TGTGCCAGCAGCCAGGGACAGCTTACCTATGGCTACACCTTC,CASSQGQLTYGYTF
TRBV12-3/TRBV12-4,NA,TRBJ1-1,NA,TGTGCCAGCAGCCTGCAGACATTTGAAGCTTTCTTT,CASSLQTFEAFF
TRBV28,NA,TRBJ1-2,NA,TGTGCCAGCAGTCAAACATCGGGGGTCTATGGCTACACCTTC,CASSQTSGVYGYTF
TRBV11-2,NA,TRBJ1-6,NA,TGTGCCAGCAGCTTAGAACAGATTAATTCACCCCTCCACTTT,CASSLEQINSPLHF
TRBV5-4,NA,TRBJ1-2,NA,TGTGCCAGCAGCTTGAACGCGGGGGGATTAGGTGGCTACACCTTC,CASSLNAGGLGGYTF
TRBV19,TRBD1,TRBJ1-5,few,TGTGCCAGTACCGACAGGGGCCTCAGTCAGCCCCAGCATTTT,CASTDRGLSQPQHF
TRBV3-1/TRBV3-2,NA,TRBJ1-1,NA,TGTGCCAGCAGCCAAGAAGCGGGGTCCGGCACTGAAGCTTTCTTT,CASSQEAGSGTEAFF